A selection of T cell receptor beta chains follows, all from one sample in a study of blood T cell repertoires in COVID-19. TCRdb's copy holds only in-frame clones and misses some; the assay was immunoSEQ multiplex PCR. This sample carries just over 60,000 clones, approximately 79% of them seen once, and the ten largest clones take roughly 21%. The sample taken for sequencing was peripheral blood. All receptors derive from a woman of 80 years or more with active or convalescent COVID-19. The CDR3 runs from the conserved cysteine through the conserved F or W. D genes are given only for firm matches.

V gene	D gene	CDR3 length	J gene	CDR3 protein
TRBV27	NA	15	TRBJ2-1	CASSGRADSYNEQFF
TRBV6-5	TRBD1	12	TRBJ2-7	CASRGQPGEQYF
TRBV6-6	NA	15	TRBJ1-4	CASSYSGGLGEKLFF
TRBV7-9	NA	13	TRBJ1-2	CASSLAQAGGYTF
TRBV19	TRBD1	13	TRBJ1-4	CASWDRTNEKLFF
TRBV3-1/TRBV3-2	NA	14	TRBJ1-6	CASSQALGLPPLHF
TRBV5-1	NA	12	TRBJ2-2	CASSLAPGELFF
TRBV3-1/TRBV3-2	NA	15	TRBJ1-1	CASSQVFRGDTEAFF
TRBV2	NA	12	TRBJ2-2	CASLKLVGELFF
TRBV5-4	NA	14	TRBJ1-3	CASSLDSVGNTIYF
TRBV28	NA	13	TRBJ1-5	CASSLSNNQPQHF
TRBV9	TRBD1	14	TRBJ2-3	CASAQGVGTDTQYF
TRBV9	NA	15	TRBJ1-3	CASSVGGGSGNTIYF
TRBV5-1	TRBD1	14	TRBJ2-5	CASSPRTGSETQYF
TRBV12-5	TRBD2	16	TRBJ2-3	CASGLGSGGATDTQYF
TRBV6-5	TRBD1	15	TRBJ1-1	CASRYTGGVNTEAFF
TRBV5-1	NA	15	TRBJ1-2	CASSRGTGFNYGYTF
TRBV5-5	TRBD2	18	TRBJ2-1	CASIPGLAGGYPGNEQFF
TRBV19	TRBD2	16	TRBJ2-3	CASSGTSGGLTDTQYF
TRBV7-2	NA	14	TRBJ1-5	CASSSGLTNQPQHF
TRBV10-2	TRBD2	16	TRBJ2-2	CASSEGGGAGTGELFF
TRBV28	NA	13	TRBJ1-1	CASSFRPSPRAFF
TRBV5-1	TRBD1	17	TRBJ1-2	CASSLAYSGTGDYGYTF
TRBV29-1	NA	13	TRBJ2-6	CSVGVTGANVLTF
TRBV7-9	TRBD1	18	TRBJ2-7	CASSPLGQGHGVLYEQYF
TRBV19	TRBD1	15	TRBJ2-7	CASTPQGQGPYEQYF
TRBV3-1/TRBV3-2	NA	12	TRBJ2-5	CASSLTKETQYF
TRBV7-2	TRBD1	15	TRBJ1-3	CASTRTGATGNTIYF
TRBV25-1	NA	15	TRBJ2-7	CASSEEGGSSYEQYF
TRBV3-1/TRBV3-2	TRBD1	15	TRBJ2-7	CASSQGQGTYYEQYF
TRBV4-2	NA	15	TRBJ2-5	CASSQDPASRQTQYF
TRBV6-5	TRBD1	13	TRBJ1-5	CASSRQGSQPQHF
TRBV5-1	TRBD2	16	TRBJ2-5	CASSLDPAGNQETQYF
TRBV10-1	NA	14	TRBJ1-1	CASSALPRDTEAFF
TRBV7-2	NA	15	TRBJ2-7	CASSLVWQGSYEQYF
TRBV18	NA	14	TRBJ2-3	CASSPPWETDTQYF
TRBV7-9	NA	15	TRBJ2-3	CASSSSGYGTDTQYF
TRBV11-3	NA	15	TRBJ2-2	CASSLGQGNTGELFF
TRBV6-5	TRBD1	15	TRBJ1-4	CASTDPQGGYEKLFF
TRBV7-3	NA	13	TRBJ1-1	CASLSPGVTEAFF
TRBV19	TRBD1	14	TRBJ1-1	CASRSRQGNTEAFF
TRBV5-1	TRBD1	13	TRBJ1-1	CASSLDWDSEAFF
TRBV9	NA	14	TRBJ1-4	CASSRGYGGEKLFF
TRBV3-1/TRBV3-2	NA	17	TRBJ2-3	CASTLRNPGESTDTQYF
TRBV6-5	NA	14	TRBJ1-6	CASSSGVSNSPLHF
TRBV11-2	NA	14	TRBJ1-1	CASSLGTLNTEAFF
TRBV9	TRBD1	14	TRBJ1-5	CASSGQGSNQPQHF
TRBV5-5	TRBD1	17	TRBJ2-7	CASSLTLRDRVVDEQYF
TRBV29-1	TRBD1	12	TRBJ1-1	CSGGQGMSLAFF
TRBV18	NA	17	TRBJ1-3	CASSPTAGDYSGNTIYF
TRBV9	NA	14	TRBJ1-4	CASSGQQGSGQLFF
TRBV10-2	NA	13	TRBJ2-7	CASSVEVGNEQYF
TRBV10-2	TRBD1	13	TRBJ1-5	CASRDRSDQPQHF
TRBV19	NA	14	TRBJ1-2	CASSRDISLYGYTF
TRBV10-3	TRBD1	15	TRBJ1-1	CAISDGQDGNTEAFF
TRBV4-2	TRBD1	14	TRBJ1-2	CASRRGGSDYGYTF
TRBV14	NA	15	TRBJ1-3	CASSKTRNSGNTIYF
TRBV19	NA	16	TRBJ2-2	CASTTTGGGYTGELFF
TRBV6-5	TRBD1	14	TRBJ1-1	CASRVDRAGTEAFF
TRBV5-5	NA	14	TRBJ1-3	CASRFSTSGNTIYF